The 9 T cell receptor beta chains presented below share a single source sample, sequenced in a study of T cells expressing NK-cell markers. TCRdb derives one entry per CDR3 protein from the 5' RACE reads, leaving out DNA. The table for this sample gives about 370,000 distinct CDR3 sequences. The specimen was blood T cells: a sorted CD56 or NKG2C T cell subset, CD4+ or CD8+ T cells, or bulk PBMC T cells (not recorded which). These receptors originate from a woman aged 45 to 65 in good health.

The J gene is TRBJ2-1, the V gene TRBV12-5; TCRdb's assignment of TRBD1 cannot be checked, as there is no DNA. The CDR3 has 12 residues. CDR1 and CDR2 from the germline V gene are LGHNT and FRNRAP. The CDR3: CASGPGYNEQFF.

The CDR3 reads CSAISSGFGYTF. The gene calls are TRBV29-1 and TRBJ1-2. This CDR3 region has 12 residues. Germline V gene sequence: CDR1 SQVTM, CDR2 ANQGSEA.

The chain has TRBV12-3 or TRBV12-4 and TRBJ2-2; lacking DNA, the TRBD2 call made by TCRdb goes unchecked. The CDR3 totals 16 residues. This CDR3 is CASSLRGLAGDRELFF.

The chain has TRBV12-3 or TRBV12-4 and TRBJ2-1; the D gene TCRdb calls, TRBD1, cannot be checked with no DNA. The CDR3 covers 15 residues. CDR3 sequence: CASTPGGRSYNEQFF.

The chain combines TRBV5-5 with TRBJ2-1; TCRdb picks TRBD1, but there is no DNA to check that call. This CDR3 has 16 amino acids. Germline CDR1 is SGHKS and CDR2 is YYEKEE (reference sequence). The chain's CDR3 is CASQRFVVGTKNEQFF.

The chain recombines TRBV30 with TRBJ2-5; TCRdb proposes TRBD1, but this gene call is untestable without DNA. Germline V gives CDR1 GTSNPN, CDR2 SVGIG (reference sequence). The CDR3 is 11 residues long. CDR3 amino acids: CAWRGRETQYF.

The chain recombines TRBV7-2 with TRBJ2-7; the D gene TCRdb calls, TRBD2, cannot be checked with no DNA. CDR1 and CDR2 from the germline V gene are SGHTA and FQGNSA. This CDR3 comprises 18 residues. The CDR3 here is CASSLGGSGRASNAEQYF.

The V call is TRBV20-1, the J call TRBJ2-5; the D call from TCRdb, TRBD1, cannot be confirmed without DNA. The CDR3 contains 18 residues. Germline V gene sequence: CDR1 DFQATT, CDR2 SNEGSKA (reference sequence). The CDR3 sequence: CSARDYFHGTEYQETQYF.

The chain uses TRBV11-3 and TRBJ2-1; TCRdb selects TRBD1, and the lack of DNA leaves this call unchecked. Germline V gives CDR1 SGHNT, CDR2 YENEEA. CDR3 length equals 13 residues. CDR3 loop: CASSPGKGNEQFF.